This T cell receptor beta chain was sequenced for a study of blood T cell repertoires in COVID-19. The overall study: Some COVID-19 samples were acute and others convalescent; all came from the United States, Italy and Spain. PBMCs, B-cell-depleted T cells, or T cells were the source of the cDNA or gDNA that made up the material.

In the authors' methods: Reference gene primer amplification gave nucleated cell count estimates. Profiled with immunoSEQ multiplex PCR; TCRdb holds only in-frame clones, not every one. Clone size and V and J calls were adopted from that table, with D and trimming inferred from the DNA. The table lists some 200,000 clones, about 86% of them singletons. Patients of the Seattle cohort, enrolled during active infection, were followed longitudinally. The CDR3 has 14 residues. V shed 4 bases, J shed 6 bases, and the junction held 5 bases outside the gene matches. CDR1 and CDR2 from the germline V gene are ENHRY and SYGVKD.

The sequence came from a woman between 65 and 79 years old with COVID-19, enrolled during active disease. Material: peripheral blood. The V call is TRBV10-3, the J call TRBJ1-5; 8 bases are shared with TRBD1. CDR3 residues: CAISGQGAFQPQHF. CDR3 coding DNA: TGTGCCATCAGTGGGCAGGGGGCGTTTCAGCCCCAGCATTTT.